One and the same sample provided the 27 T cell receptor beta chains below, sequenced in a study of PD-1 blockade in mismatch repair-deficient tumors. Libraries were prepared by immunoSEQ multiplex PCR; TCRdb keeps only in-frame clonotypes and omits some of them. This table has 75,000 to 80,000 clones, approximately 80% appearing once. The sequencing here drew on peripheral blood, taken 44 weeks after starting pembrolizumab. These receptors all stem from an adult with mismatch repair-deficient cancer.

This rearrangement joins TRBV29-1 to TRBJ2-3; tentatively, D is TRBD2 (5 bases). This CDR3 spans 13 amino acids. Germline V gene lookup returns CDR1 SQVTM and CDR2 ANQGSEA. V dropped 6 bases and J dropped 4 bases, with 14 bases sitting between them. The CDR3 DNA reads as TGCAGCGTACTTGAACTAGGCCCAGATACGCAGTATTTT. This sequence encodes CSVLELGPDTQYF.

This chain uses TRBV4-2 with TRBJ1-2; D unclear. CDR1 LGHNA and CDR2 YNFKEQ come from the germline V gene. The V and J ends lost 0 bases and 7 bases respectively, with 18 bases between them. CDR3 length: 16 residues. The CDR3, as DNA: TGTGCCAGCAGCCAAGATCCAGCAGGTCAGAGCGGTGGCTACACCTTC. This translates into CASSQDPAGQSGGYTF.

This CDR3 is CASSLEVGTGRSQYF. The CDR3 nucleotides are TGTGCCAGCAGCTTGGAGGTAGGGACAGGCCGAAGCCAGTACTTC. The chain links TRBV5-5 to TRBJ2-7; 8 bases agree with TRBD1. The CDR3 is 15 amino acids. CDR1 and CDR2 (germline): SGHKS, YYEKEE (reference sequence). The ends lost 0 bases at V and 10 bases at J; junction bases unmatched: 12.

The rearrangement links TRBV11-3 to TRBJ2-1; 7 bases fit TRBD2. The CDR3 runs 17 residues. Germline assignment: CDR1 SGHNT and CDR2 YENEEA. The ends lost 5 bases at V and 6 bases at J; junction bases unmatched: 16. This CDR3 reads CASSLSHLLAGLNEQFF. The CDR3 nucleotides are TGTGCCAGCAGCCTAAGTCATTTGTTAGCGGGCCTCAATGAGCAGTTCTTC.

V usage is TRBV29-1 and J usage is TRBJ2-7; D assignment may be TRBD1 or TRBD2 (5 bases each). Trimming took 5 bases from V and 5 from J, leaving 16 bases between them. Germline V gene lookup returns CDR1 SQVTM and CDR2 ANQGSEA. The CDR3 is 13 amino acids. The CDR3 loop is CSVLGGQGHEQYF. DNA for the CDR3: TGCAGCGTTCTGGGCGGGCAGGGACACGAGCAGTACTTC.

J is TRBJ1-5 and V is TRBV19, with 7 bases fitting TRBD1. Germline V lookup: CDR1 LNHDA, CDR2 SQIVND (reference sequence). CDR3 length: 14 amino acids. Germline trimming cut 10 bases from V and 0 bases from J; bases unmatched to any gene: 6. The CDR3 loop reads CATRGQYSNQPQHF. The CDR3 region has the DNA TGTGCCACAAGGGGACAGTATAGCAATCAGCCCCAGCATTTT.

The chain is built from TRBV19 and TRBJ1-1; D is ambiguous. The CDR3 sequence is 14 residues long. The germline gives CDR1 LNHDA, CDR2 SQIVND (reference sequence). With 7 bases removed from V and 3 bases from J, the gap between germline ends came to 15 bases. CDR3 protein: CASKSPGLHTEAFF. The DNA of the CDR3 is TGTGCCAGTAAGTCCCCAGGATTACACACTGAAGCTTTCTTT.

This clone came up a few times. The genes are TRBV5-4 and TRBJ2-1; D possibly uses TRBD1 or TRBD2 (5 bases each). The CDR3 spans 15 residues. V was clipped by 4 bases and J by 6 bases, with 17 bases between them. Germline assignment: CDR1 SGHNT and CDR2 YYREEE (reference sequence). DNA for the CDR3: TGTGCCAGCAGCCCACGGGACGGGCCGGTCAATGAGCAGTTCTTC. Its translation: CASSPRDGPVNEQFF. The variable domain in full, completed from reference TRBV5-4 and TRBJ2-1, reads ETGVTQSPTHLIKTRGQQVTLRCSSQSGHNTVSWYQQALGQGPQFIFQYYREEENGRGNFPPRFSGLQFPNYSSELNVNALELDDSALYLCASSPRDGPVNEQFFGPGTRLTVL.

The chain joins TRBV6-5 to TRBJ1-1; D is perhaps TRBD1 (5 bases). This CDR3 region has 13 residues. Trimming pared 0 bases from V and 10 bases from J, leaving 12 bases between. CDR1 and CDR2 (germline): MNHEY, SVGAGI. This CDR3 is CASSYSTGGRAFF. The CDR3 DNA sequence: TGTGCCAGCAGTTACTCGACGGGGGGGAGAGCTTTCTTT.

CDR3 residues: CASSYGTNNEQFF. CDR3 bases: TGTGCCAGCAGTTATGGGACGAACAATGAGCAGTTCTTC. This chain connects TRBV6-5 to TRBJ2-1; D might be TRBD1 or TRBD2, each matching 5 bases. This CDR3 comprises 13 residues. Trimming stripped 3 bases from V and 5 bases from J, with 8 bases between. Germline lookup yields CDR1 MNHEY and CDR2 SVGAGI.

This sequence joins TRBV7-9 and TRBJ2-1; TRBD2 might be the D (6 bases). Germline CDR1 and CDR2: SEHNR and FQNEAQ (reference sequence). This CDR3 has 13 residues. Trimming left V 5 bases short and J 5 bases short, with 10 bases between. The CDR3 here is CASSLLAHNEQFF. CDR3 coding DNA: TGTGCCAGCAGCCTACTAGCCCACAATGAGCAGTTCTTC. The complete variable domain, with remaining parts taken from reference TRBV7-9 and TRBJ2-1, reads DTGVSQNPRHKITKRGQNVTFRCDPISEHNRLYWYRQTLGQGPEFLTYFQNEAQLEKSRLLSDRFSAERPKGSFSTLEIQRTEQGDSAMYLCASSLLAHNEQFFGPGTRLTVL.

This chain links TRBV7-9 with TRBJ2-2; 8 bases are a match to TRBD1. In germline, CDR1 is SEHNR, CDR2 FQNEAQ (reference sequence). Unmatched junction bases numbered 16, after V lost 4 bases and J lost 6 bases. The CDR3 has 18 amino acids. The CDR3 DNA sequence: TGTGCCAGCAGCTCCTTGGGCATGACAGGGGATCTTCCCGGGGAGCTGTTTTTT. Protein sequence: CASSSLGMTGDLPGELFF.

This clone was recorded a few times. The chain recombines TRBV5-8 with TRBJ2-1; tentative D call: TRBD2 (6 bases). This CDR3 region has 16 residues. The V end lost 6 bases, the J end lost 0 bases, and 16 bases lay between the germline ends. Germline V gene sequence: CDR1 SGHTS, CDR2 YDEGEE. In DNA, the CDR3 is TGTGCCAGCATAAACCGGGGGTCCCTCTCCTACAATGAGCAGTTCTTC. It encodes CASINRGSLSYNEQFF.

This chain links TRBV2 with TRBJ2-2; tentative D call: TRBD1 (6 bases). CDR1 and CDR2 (germline): SNHLY, FYNNEI. The CDR3 consists of 16 residues. V was clipped by 8 bases and J by 4 bases, with 20 bases between them. CDR3 amino acids: CASVYRQVPATGELFF. In DNA, the CDR3 is TGTGCCAGCGTATATAGACAGGTCCCGGCCACCGGGGAGCTGTTTTTT.

The V call is TRBV11-2, the J call TRBJ1-3, with D possibly being TRBD1 (6 bases). CDR1 and CDR2 from the germline V gene are SGHAT and FQNNGV. This CDR3 comprises 15 residues. The V and J ends lost 5 bases and 4 bases respectively, with 15 bases between them. Here the CDR3 reads CASSNRGGAGNTIYF. The DNA for the CDR3 is TGTGCCAGCAGCAACCGGGGGGGCGCGGGAAACACCATATATTTT.

The gene calls are TRBV27 and TRBJ2-1; 8 positions match TRBD2. The V gene end was trimmed by 3 bases and the J gene end by 6 bases; junction bases not matched to a gene: 4. The germline V gene has CDR1 MNHEY and CDR2 SMNVEV (reference sequence). The CDR3 covers 14 residues. The CDR3 DNA sequence: TGTGCCAGCAGTTTGAGCGGGAGTCGCAATGAGCAGTTCTTC. This encodes CASSLSGSRNEQFF.

The rearrangement joins TRBV6-5 to TRBJ2-3; 11 bases are a match to TRBD2. Germline loops: CDR1 MNHEY, CDR2 SVGAGI. This CDR3 contains 15 residues. The junction had 4 bases not matched to a gene; V was cut back by 5 bases and J by 3 bases. Here the CDR3 reads CASSPTSGRTDTQYF. The CDR3 DNA reads as TGTGCCAGCAGTCCTACTAGCGGGAGAACAGATACGCAGTATTTT.

The V and J genes are TRBV19 and TRBJ1-3; D is unresolved. CDR3 length equals 14 residues. Trimming removed 3 bases from V and 0 bases from J, with 6 bases in between. The germline V gene encodes CDR1 LNHDA and CDR2 SQIVND (reference sequence). The CDR3 sequence: CASSIRLSGNTIYF. In nucleotides, the CDR3 is TGTGCCAGTAGTATCCGGCTCTCTGGAAACACCATATATTTT. The full variable domain, its missing parts supplied by reference TRBV19 and TRBJ1-3, is DGGITQSPKYLFRKEGQNVTLSCEQNLNHDAMYWYRQDPGQGLRLIYYSQIVNDFQKGDIAEGYSVSREKKESFPLTVTSAQKNPTAFYLCASSIRLSGNTIYFGEGSWLTVV.

The J gene is TRBJ2-3, the V gene TRBV6-1, with 8 bases aligning to TRBD2. Per germline, CDR1 MNHNS and CDR2 SASEGT. Trimming removed 7 bases from V and 0 bases from J; junction bases left unmatched: 3. The CDR3 consists of 14 residues. CDR3 amino acids: CASILAESTDTQYF. The CDR3 DNA is TGTGCCAGCATACTAGCGGAGAGCACAGATACGCAGTATTTT.

The chain joins TRBV27 to TRBJ1-2, with 8 bases that match TRBD1. There are 14 residues in the CDR3. The germline CDR1 and CDR2 sequences are MNHEY and SMNVEV (reference sequence). V was pared by 4 bases and J by 2 bases, with 3 bases of the junction left unmatched. The CDR3 sequence: CASSSGTGNYGYTF. In DNA form, the CDR3 reads TGTGCCAGCAGTTCCGGGACAGGAAACTATGGCTACACCTTC.

The rearrangement joins TRBV7-9 to TRBJ1-2; no clear D. Per germline, CDR1 SEHNR and CDR2 FQNEAQ (reference sequence). The ends were cut back, 3 bases at V and 6 bases at J, with 5 bases in the middle. The CDR3 sequence is 11 residues long. CDR3 DNA sequence: TGTGCCAGCAGCTTTCTACATGGCTACACCTTC. The encoded protein is CASSFLHGYTF.

The J gene is TRBJ2-7, the V gene TRBV21-1; the table's D call TRBD2 went unverified against the DNA. TRBV21-1 is a pseudogene locus. This CDR3 is built from 9 residues. CDR3 in amino acids: CASPCEQYF. Here the CDR3 DNA reads TGTGCCAGTCCTTGCGAGCAGTACTTC.

This CDR3 is CASSLQGPTYEQYF. For the CDR3, the DNA is TGTGCCAGCAGCCTACAGGGCCCCACCTACGAGCAGTACTTC. This sequence joins TRBV27 and TRBJ2-7; TRBD1 might be the D (6 bases). CDR1 and CDR2 (germline): MNHEY, SMNVEV (reference sequence). The V end lost 6 bases, the J end lost 2 bases, and 14 bases lay between the germline ends. The CDR3 runs 14 residues.

The chain combines TRBV9 with TRBJ1-3; D is unclear. Germline V CDR1 and CDR2: SGDLS, YYNGEE. This CDR3 has 16 amino acids. The V end was cut by 3 bases, the J end by 0 bases, with 13 bases between. DNA for the CDR3: TGTGCCAGCAGCGGGATCAGGTTGGACTCTGGAAACACCATATATTTT. It is translated as CASSGIRLDSGNTIYF.

A note on this clone: This CDR3 is missing its conserved last phenylalanine or tryptophan, likely due to a read error. The CDR3, as DNA: TGTGCCAGCAGCTCCCGGACAGATTTATACTACGAGCAGTACCTC. Amino acid sequence: CASSSRTDLYYEQYL. The rearrangement joins TRBV7-9 to TRBJ2-7; D possibly corresponds to TRBD1 (6 bases). V was cut by 4 bases and J by 3 bases, with 16 bases left in between. The CDR3 has 15 residues. Germline loops: CDR1 SEHNR, CDR2 FQNEAQ (reference sequence).

A note on this clone: This sample also contains other DNA sequences that code for the same CDR3. This chain connects TRBV18 to TRBJ1-1; D uncertain. Trimming shortened V by 2 bases and J by 8 bases, and 9 bases separated the two germline ends. Germline V gene sequence: CDR1 KGHSH, CDR2 LQKENI. There are 12 residues in the CDR3. The CDR3 spells CASSPGMGEAFF. The CDR3 region has the DNA TGTGCCAGCTCACCAGGGATGGGAGAAGCTTTCTTT.

The rearrangement joins TRBV6-4 to TRBJ2-1; D is undetermined. Germline V gene lookup returns CDR1 MRHNA and CDR2 SNTAGT. The germline V and J ends were trimmed by 6 bases and 9 bases, with 15 bases remaining between them. The CDR3 covers 13 residues. The CDR3 loop reads CASRPGQSGEQFF. As DNA, the CDR3 is TGTGCCAGCAGGCCGGGCCAGTCGGGTGAGCAGTTCTTC.